This T cell receptor (beta chain) was recovered during a study of a mutant IDH1 vaccine in newly diagnosed glioma. Trimming took 5 bases from V and 5 from J, leaving 24 bases between them. From germline, CDR1 is SEHNR and CDR2 FQNEAQ (reference sequence). This CDR3 region has 17 residues. On this clone: Its specificity is not known.

Generated by immunoSEQ multiplex PCR, the TCRdb table keeps only in-frame clones and is missing some. The table lists 60,000 or so clones, roughly 80% of them singletons. Time point denoted: week 35, safety follow-up. A single vaccine dose contained 300 ug of mutant IDH1 20-mer peptide, and topical imiquimod was used with it. This rearrangement joins TRBV7-9 to TRBJ2-5; D is undetermined. The source material was PBMCs, sampled from a glioma patient whose treatment included an IDH1 peptide vaccine. The origin of this receptor is a man aged 25-40 years with glioma. CDR3 bases: TGTGCCAGCAGCCCGGACCGTACCGCGATTAGTTCGGAGACCCAGTACTTC. As protein: CASSPDRTAISSETQYF.